The clone carrying this T cell receptor beta chain was picked up a small number of times. Each CDR3 protein gets one entry after TCRdb re-called the 5' RACE reads with MiXCR. Of 140,000 to 150,000 distinct CDR3 sequences in the sample, 20% to 25% were seen once. The record originates from a study of T-cell memory formation after mild COVID-19. The CDR3 has 16 residues. V gave up 5 bases and J gave up 9 bases; unmatched junction bases: 7. The chain links TRBV12-3 or TRBV12-4 to TRBJ2-1, with 16 bases fitting TRBD2. The receptor was derived from an adult woman who had mild COVID-19 (a few samples of this study predate the infection). Cell type and time point are not known. The sequencing input was PBMCs or a T cell subset sorted from them (not recorded which). The DNA for the CDR3 is TGTGCCAGCAGTCCCGGGACTAGCGGGGGGGCGGGTGAGCAGTTCTTC. Protein product: CASSPGTSGGAGEQFF.